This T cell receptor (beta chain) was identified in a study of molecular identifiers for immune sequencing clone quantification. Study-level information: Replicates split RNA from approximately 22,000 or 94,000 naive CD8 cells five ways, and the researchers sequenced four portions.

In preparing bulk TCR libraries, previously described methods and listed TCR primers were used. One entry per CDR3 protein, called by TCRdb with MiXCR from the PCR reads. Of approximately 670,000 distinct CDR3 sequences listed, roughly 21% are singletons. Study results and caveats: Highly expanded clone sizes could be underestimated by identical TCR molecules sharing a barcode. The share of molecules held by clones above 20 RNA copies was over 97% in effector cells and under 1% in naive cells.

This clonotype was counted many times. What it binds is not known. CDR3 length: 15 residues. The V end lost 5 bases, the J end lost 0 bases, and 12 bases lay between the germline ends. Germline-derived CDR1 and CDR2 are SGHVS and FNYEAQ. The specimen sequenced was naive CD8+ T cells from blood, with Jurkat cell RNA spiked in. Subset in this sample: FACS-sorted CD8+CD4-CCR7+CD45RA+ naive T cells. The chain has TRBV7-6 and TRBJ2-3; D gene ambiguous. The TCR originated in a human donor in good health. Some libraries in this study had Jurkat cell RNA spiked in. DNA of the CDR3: TGTGCCAGCAGCCTCGTGGGTTCTAGCACAGATACGCAGTATTTT. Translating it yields CASSLVGSSTDTQYF. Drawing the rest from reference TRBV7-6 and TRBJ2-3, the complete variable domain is GAGVSQSPRYKVTKRGQDVALRCDPISGHVSLYWYRQALGQGPEFLTYFNYEAQQDKSGLPNDRFSAERPEGSISTLTIQRTEQRDSAMYRCASSLVGSSTDTQYFGPGTRLTVL.